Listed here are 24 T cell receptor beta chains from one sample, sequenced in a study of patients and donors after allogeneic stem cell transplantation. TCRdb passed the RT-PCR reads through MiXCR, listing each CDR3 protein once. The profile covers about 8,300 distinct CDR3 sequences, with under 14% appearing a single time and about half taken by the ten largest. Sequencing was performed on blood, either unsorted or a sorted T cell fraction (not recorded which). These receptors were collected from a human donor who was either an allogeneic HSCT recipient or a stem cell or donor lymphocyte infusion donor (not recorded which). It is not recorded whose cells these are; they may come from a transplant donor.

CDR3 coding DNA: TGTGCCAGCAGCCTCGGTCCGGAGGGCTATGGCTACACCTTC. Its translation is CASSLGPEGYGYTF. V is TRBV6-2 or TRBV6-3 and J is TRBJ1-2; no firm D call. The CDR3 covers 14 residues. Between the trimmed V and J ends, which lost 6 bases and 4 bases, there was a span of 15 bases. CDR1 and CDR2 (germline): MNHEY, SVGEGT.

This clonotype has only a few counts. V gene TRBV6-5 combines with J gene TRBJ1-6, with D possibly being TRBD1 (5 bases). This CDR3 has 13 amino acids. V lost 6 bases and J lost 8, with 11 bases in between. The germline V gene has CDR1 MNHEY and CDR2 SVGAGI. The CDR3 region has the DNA TGTGCCAGCAGCCAGGGCCGGGATTCACCCCTCCACTTT. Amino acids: CASSQGRDSPLHF.

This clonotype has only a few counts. CDR3 DNA: TGTGCCAGCAGTAAGCAATATGGAGGTGTCTCCCAAGAGACCCAGTACTTC. Its protein is CASSKQYGGVSQETQYF. V usage is TRBV12-3 or TRBV12-4 and J usage is TRBJ2-5; a weak D match, TRBD2 (5 bases). This CDR3 comprises 17 residues. The V gene lost 5 bases and the J gene lost 1 base, with 20 bases spanning the gap.

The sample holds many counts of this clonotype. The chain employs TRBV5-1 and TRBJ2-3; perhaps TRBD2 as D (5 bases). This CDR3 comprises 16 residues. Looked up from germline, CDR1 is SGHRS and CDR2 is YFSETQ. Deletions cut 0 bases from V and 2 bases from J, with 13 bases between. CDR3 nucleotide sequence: TGCGCCAGCAGCTTGGTGCCTAGCCCTTTCACAGATACGCAGTATTTT. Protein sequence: CASSLVPSPFTDTQYF.

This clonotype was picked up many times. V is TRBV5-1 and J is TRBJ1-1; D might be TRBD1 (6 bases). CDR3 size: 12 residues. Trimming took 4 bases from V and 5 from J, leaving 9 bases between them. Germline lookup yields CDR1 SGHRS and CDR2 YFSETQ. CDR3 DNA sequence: TGCGCCAGCAGCACCACAGGGACTGAAGCTTTCTTT. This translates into CASSTTGTEAFF. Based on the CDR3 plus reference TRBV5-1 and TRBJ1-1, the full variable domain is KAGVTQTPRYLIKTRGQQVTLSCSPISGHRSVSWYQQTPGQGLQFLFEYFSETQRNKGNFPGRFSGRQFSNSRSEMNVSTLELGDSALYLCASSTTGTEAFFGQGTRLTVV.

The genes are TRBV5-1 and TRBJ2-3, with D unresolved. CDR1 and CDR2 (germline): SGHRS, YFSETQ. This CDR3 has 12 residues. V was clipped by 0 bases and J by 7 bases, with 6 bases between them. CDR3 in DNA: TGCGCCAGCAGCTTGGACAGAAATACGCAGTATTTT. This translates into CASSLDRNTQYF. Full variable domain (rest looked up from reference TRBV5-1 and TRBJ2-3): KAGVTQTPRYLIKTRGQQVTLSCSPISGHRSVSWYQQTPGQGLQFLFEYFSETQRNKGNFPGRFSGRQFSNSRSEMNVSTLELGDSALYLCASSLDRNTQYFGPGTRLTVL.

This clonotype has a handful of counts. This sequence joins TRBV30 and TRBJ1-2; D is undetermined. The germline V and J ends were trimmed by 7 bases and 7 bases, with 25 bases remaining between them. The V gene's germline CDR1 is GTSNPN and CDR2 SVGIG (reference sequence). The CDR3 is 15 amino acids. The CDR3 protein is CASPPGSASLGGYTF. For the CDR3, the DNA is TGTGCCTCCCCCCCAGGCTCGGCTTCTCTAGGTGGCTACACCTTC.

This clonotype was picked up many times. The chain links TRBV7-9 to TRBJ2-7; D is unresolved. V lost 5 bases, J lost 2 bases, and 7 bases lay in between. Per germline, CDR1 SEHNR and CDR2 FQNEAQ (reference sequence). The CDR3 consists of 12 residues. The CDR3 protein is CASSHDTYEQYF. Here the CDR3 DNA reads TGTGCCAGCAGCCACGACACCTACGAGCAGTACTTC.

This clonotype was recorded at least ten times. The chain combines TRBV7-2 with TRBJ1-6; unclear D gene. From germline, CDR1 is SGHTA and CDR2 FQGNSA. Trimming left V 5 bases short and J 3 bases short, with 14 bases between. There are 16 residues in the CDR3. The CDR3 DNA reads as TGTGCCAGCAGCCCGATAGCAGGCGTCTATAATTCACCCCTCCACTTT. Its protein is CASSPIAGVYNSPLHF. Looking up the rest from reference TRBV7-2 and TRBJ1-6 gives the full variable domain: GAGVSQSPSNKVTEKGKDVELRCDPISGHTALYWYRQSLGQGLEFLIYFQGNSAPDKSGLPSDRFSAERTGGSVSTLTIQRTQQEDSAVYLCASSPIAGVYNSPLHFGNGTRLTVT.

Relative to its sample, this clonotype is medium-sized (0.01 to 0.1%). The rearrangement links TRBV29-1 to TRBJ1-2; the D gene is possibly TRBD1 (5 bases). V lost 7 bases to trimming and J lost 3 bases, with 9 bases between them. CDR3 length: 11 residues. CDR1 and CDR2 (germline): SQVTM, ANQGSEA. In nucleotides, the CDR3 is TGCAGCGGGGGGGGAGACTATGGCTACACCTTC. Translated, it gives CSGGGDYGYTF.

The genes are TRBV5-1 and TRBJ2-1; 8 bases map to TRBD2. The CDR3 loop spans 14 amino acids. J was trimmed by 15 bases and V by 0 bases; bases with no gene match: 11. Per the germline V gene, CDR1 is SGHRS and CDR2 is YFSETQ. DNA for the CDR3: TGCGCCAGCAGCTTGGGTCGCGGGGGGCGGTCCTGGTTCTTC. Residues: CASSLGRGGRSWFF.

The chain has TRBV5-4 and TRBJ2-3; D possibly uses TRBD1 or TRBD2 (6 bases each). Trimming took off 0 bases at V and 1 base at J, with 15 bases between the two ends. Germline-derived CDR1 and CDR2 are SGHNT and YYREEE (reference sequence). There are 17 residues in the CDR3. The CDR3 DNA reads TGTGCCAGCAGCTTGGCGGGGGCCGGGCTTCGCACAGATACGCAGTATTTT. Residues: CASSLAGAGLRTDTQYF.

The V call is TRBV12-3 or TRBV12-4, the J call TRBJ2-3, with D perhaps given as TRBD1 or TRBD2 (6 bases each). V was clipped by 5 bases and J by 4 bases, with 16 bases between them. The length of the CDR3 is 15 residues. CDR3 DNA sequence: TGTGCCAGCAGTGGGTATTTAAGGGGGGCAGATACGCAGTATTTT. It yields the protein CASSGYLRGADTQYF.

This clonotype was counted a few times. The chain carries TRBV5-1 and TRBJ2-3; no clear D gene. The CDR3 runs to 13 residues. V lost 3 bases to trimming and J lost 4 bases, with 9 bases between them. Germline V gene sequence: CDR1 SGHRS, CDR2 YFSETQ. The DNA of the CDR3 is TGCGCCAGCAGCTCCCCTGGCGCAGATACGCAGTATTTT. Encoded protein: CASSSPGADTQYF.

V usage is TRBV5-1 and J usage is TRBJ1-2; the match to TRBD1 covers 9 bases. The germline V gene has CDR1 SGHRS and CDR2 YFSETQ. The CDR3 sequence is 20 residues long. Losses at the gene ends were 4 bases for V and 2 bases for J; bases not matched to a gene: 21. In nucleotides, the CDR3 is TGCGCCAGCAGCCCCGTCCCGGGACAGGGATGGGAAGGAATAAACTATGGCTACACCTTC. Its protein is CASSPVPGQGWEGINYGYTF.

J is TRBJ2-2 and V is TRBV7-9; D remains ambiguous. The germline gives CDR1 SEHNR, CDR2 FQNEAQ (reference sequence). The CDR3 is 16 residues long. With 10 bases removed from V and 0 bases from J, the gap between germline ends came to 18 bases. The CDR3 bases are TGTGCCACCCACCCCGCACTATCACCGAACACCGGGGAGCTGTTTTTT. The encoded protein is CATHPALSPNTGELFF.

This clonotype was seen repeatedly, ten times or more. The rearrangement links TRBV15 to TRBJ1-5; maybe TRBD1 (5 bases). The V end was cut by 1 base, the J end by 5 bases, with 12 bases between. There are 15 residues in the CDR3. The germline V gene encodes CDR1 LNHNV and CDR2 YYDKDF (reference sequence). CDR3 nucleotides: TGTGCCACCAGCAGAGGAGTAGTACAGGATCAGCCCCAGCATTTT. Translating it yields CATSRGVVQDQPQHF. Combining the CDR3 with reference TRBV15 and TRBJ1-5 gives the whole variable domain DAMVIQNPRYQVTQFGKPVTLSCSQTLNHNVMYWYQQKSSQAPKLLFHYYDKDFNNEADTPDNFQSRRPNTSFCFLDIRSPGLGDTAMYLCATSRGVVQDQPQHFGDGTRLSIL.

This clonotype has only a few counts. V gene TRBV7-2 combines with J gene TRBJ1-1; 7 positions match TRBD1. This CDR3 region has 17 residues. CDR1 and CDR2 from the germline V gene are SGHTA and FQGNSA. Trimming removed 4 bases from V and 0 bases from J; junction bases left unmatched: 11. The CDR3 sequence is CASSSPGQHIMNTEAFF. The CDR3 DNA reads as TGTGCCAGCAGCTCACCGGGACAGCACATCATGAACACTGAAGCTTTCTTT.

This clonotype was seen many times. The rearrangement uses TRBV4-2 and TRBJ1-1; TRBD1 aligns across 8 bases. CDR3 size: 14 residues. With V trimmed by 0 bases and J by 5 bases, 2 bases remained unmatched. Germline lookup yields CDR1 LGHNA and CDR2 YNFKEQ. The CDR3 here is CASSQDWDRTEAFF. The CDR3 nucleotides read TGTGCCAGCAGCCAAGATTGGGACAGGACTGAAGCTTTCTTT.

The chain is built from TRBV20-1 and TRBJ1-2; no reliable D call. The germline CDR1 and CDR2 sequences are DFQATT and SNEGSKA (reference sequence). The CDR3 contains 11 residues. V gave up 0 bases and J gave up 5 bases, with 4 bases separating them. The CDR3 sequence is CSARDWYGYTF. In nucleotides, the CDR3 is TGCAGTGCTAGAGATTGGTATGGCTACACCTTC.

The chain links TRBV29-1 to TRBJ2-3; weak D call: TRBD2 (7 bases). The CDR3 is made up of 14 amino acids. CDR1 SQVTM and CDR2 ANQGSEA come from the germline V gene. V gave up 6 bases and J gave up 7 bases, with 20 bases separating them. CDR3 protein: CSVDVGGGAYTQYF. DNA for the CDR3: TGCAGCGTCGATGTGGGAGGGGGGGCTTATACGCAGTATTTT.

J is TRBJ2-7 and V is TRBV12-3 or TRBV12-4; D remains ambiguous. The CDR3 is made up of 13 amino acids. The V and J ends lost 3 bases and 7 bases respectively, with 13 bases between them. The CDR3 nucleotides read TGTGCCAGCAGTTTTCTAGGGCCTACAGAGCAGTACTTC. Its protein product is CASSFLGPTEQYF.

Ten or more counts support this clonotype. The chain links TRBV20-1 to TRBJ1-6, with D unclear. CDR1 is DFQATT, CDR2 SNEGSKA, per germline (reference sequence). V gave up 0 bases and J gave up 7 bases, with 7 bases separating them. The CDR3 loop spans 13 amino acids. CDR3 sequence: CSAREDGNSPLHF. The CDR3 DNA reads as TGCAGTGCTAGAGAGGACGGAAATTCACCCCTCCACTTT.

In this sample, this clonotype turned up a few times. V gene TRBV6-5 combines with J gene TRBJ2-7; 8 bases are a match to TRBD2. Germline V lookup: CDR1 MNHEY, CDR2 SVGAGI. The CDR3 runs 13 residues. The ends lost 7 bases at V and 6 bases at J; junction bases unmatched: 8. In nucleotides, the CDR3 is TGTGCCAGCAACCCACGGACTAGCTCCGAGCAGTACTTC. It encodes CASNPRTSSEQYF.